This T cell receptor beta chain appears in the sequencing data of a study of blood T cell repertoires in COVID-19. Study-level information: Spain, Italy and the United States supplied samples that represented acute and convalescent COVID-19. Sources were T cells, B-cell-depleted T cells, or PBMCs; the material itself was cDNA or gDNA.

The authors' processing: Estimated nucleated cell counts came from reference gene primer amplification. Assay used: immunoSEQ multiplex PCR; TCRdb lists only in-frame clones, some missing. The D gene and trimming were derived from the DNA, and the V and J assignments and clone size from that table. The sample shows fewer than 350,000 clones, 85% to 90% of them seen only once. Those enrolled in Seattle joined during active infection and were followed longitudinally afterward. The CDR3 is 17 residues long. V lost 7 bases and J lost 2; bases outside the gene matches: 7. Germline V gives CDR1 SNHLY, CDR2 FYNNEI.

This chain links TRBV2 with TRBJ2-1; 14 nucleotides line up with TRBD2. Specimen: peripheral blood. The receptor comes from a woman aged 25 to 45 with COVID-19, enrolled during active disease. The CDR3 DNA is TGTGCCAGCAAGACTAGCGGGGGGGCTTTGGCCTACAATGAGCAGTTCTTC. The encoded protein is CASKTSGGALAYNEQFF. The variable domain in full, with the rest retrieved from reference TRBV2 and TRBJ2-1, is EPEVTQTPSHQVTQMGQEVILRCVPISNHLYFYWYRQILGQKVEFLVSFYNNEISEKSEIFDDQFSVERPDGSNFTLKIRSTKLEDSAMYFCASKTSGGALAYNEQFFGPGTRLTVL.